The 8 T cell receptor beta chains reported below all come from one sample, sequenced in a study of blood T cells in healthy people across ages. A sample-barcoded 5' primer and a J-beta primer mix were used in a second PCR of roughly 7 to 11 cycles. TCRdb fed the 5' RACE reads into MiXCR, producing one record per CDR3 protein. The sample gives around 500,000 distinct CDR3 sequences, around a quarter of which show up once; over 3.5% is in the top ten. Separately, the same data were catalogued under a study of T cells of mothers and their children.

Material for sequencing was blood. These receptors were collected from a boy younger than 10 in good health.

The chain links TRBV5-4 to TRBJ2-5; 10 nucleotides line up with TRBD2. The J call is uncertain, as TRBJ2-1 better fits the DNA end. The length of the CDR3 is 15 residues. Germline assignment: CDR1 SGHNT and CDR2 YYREEE (reference sequence). The CDR3, as DNA: TGTGCCAGCAGCTTTAAAACTAGCGGGAACAATGAGCAGTTCTTC. This translates into CASSFKTSGNNEQFF.

This chain uses TRBV11-2 with TRBJ2-6, with 8 nucleotides matching TRBD1. CDR1 SGHAT and CDR2 FQNNGV come from the germline V gene. This CDR3 region has 18 residues. Trimming at V came to 5 bases and at J to 4 bases, leaving 13 bases not matched to a gene. The CDR3 reads CASSPPGQGALGANVLTF. CDR3 in DNA: TGTGCCAGCAGCCCCCCTGGGCAGGGGGCGCTAGGGGCCAACGTCCTGACTTTC.

The J gene is TRBJ2-3, the V gene TRBV24-1; 9 bases match TRBD1. The trim removed 7 bases at V and 2 bases at J, leaving 12 bases unmatched. The CDR3 loop spans 17 amino acids. The germline gives CDR1 KGHDR, CDR2 SFDVKD. In DNA, the CDR3 is TGTGCCACCAGCGGGACAGGGAGGCCCCAGGACACAGATACGCAGTATTTT. It is translated as CATSGTGRPQDTDTQYF.

The chain uses TRBV29-1 and TRBJ2-7, with D perhaps given as TRBD1 or TRBD2 (5 bases each). This CDR3 is built from 15 residues. The germline gives CDR1 SQVTM, CDR2 ANQGSEA. The V gene lost 1 base and the J gene lost 1 base, with 14 bases spanning the gap. The CDR3 DNA sequence: TGCAGCGTTGAAGGCCGCCGGGGCCCATCCTACGAGCAGTACTTC. Residues: CSVEGRRGPSYEQYF.

V is TRBV4-3 and J is TRBJ2-2; the D is unclear. V was cut by 1 base and J by 6 bases, with 6 bases left in between. Germline V gene sequence: CDR1 LGHNA, CDR2 YSLEER. The CDR3 runs 13 residues. Here the CDR3 reads CASSQASSGELFF. CDR3 bases: TGCGCCAGCAGCCAAGCAAGTTCCGGGGAGCTGTTTTTT.

The CDR3 sequence is CASSLPGEGPNTEAFF. In DNA, the CDR3 is TGTGCCAGCAGTTTACCGGGGGAAGGCCCGAACACTGAAGCTTTCTTT. The rearrangement uses TRBV28 and TRBJ1-1, with D possibly TRBD1 on 5 matching bases. Trimming cost V 2 bases and J 1 base, with 14 bases left between them. CDR3 length: 16 amino acids. Germline V gives CDR1 MDHEN, CDR2 SYDVKM.

A few counts support this clonotype. The chain links TRBV5-1 to TRBJ2-3; TRBD2 matches at 8 bases. With 4 bases clipped from V and 5 bases from J, the junction kept 9 bases outside the gene matches. The CDR3 length is 15 residues. Germline-derived CDR1 and CDR2 are SGHRS and YFSETQ. Here the CDR3 DNA reads TGCGCCAGCAGCCGGGGACTAGATTCCATAGATACGCAGTATTTT. This gives the protein CASSRGLDSIDTQYF.

The sample holds a few counts of this clonotype. This chain links TRBV9 with TRBJ2-3, with D uncertain. V was trimmed by 3 bases and J by 9 bases, leaving 11 bases between them. From germline, CDR1 is SGDLS and CDR2 YYNGEE. The CDR3 spans 12 residues. CDR3 region: CASSDQRGTQYF. The CDR3 nucleotides read TGTGCCAGCAGCGATCAGCGAGGCACGCAGTATTTT.